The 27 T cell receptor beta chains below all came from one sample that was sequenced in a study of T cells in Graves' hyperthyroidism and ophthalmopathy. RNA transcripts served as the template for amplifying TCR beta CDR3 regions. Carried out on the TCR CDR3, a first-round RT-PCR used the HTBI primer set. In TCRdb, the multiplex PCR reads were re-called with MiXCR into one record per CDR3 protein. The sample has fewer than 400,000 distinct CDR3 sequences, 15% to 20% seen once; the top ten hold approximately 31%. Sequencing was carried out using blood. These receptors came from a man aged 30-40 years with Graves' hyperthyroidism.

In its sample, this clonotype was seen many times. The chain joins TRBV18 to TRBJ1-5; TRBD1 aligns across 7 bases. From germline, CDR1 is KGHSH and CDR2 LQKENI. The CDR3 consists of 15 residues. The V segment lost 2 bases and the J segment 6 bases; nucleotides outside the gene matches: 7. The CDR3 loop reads CASSPGTARGQPQHF. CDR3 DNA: TGTGCCAGCTCACCAGGGACAGCGAGGGGTCAGCCCCAGCATTTT.

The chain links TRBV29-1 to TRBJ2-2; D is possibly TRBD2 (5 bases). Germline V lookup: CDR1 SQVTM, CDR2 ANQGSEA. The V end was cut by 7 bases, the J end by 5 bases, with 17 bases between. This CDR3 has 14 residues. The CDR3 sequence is CSAKRRKRTGELFF. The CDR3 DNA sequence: TGCAGCGCGAAGCGGCGGAAGAGGACCGGGGAGCTGTTTTTT.

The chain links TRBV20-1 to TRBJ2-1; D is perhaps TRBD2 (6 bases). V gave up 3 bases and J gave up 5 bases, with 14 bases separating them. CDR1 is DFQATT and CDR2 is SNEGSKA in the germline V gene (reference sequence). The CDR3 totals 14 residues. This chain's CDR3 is CSASRAGINNEQFF. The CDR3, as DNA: TGCAGTGCTAGCCGAGCGGGCATAAACAATGAGCAGTTCTTC.

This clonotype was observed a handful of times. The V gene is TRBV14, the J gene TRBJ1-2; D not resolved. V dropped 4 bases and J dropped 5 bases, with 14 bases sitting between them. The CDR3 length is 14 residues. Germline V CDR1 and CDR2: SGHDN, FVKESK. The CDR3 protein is CASSRGSTIYGYTF. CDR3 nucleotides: TGTGCCAGCAGCCGAGGATCCACGATATATGGCTACACCTTC. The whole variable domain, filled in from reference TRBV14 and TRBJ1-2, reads EAGVTQFPSHSVIEKGQTVTLRCDPISGHDNLYWYRRVMGKEIKFLLHFVKESKQDESGMPNNRFLAERTGGTYSTLKVQPAELEDSGVYFCASSRGSTIYGYTFGSGTRLTVV.

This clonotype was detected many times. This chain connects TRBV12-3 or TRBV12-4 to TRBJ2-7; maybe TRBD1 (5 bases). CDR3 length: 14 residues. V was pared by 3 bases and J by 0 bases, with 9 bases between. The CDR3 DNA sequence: TGTGCCAGCAGTTTGGGGCAGGACTCCTACGAGCAGTACTTC. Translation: CASSLGQDSYEQYF.

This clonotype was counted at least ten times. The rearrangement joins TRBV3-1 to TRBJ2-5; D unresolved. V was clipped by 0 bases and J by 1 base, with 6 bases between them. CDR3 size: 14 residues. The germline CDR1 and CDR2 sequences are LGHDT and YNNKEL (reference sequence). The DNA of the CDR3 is TGTGCCAGCAGCCAAGACAGGATCCAAGAGACCCAGTACTTC. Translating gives CASSQDRIQETQYF.

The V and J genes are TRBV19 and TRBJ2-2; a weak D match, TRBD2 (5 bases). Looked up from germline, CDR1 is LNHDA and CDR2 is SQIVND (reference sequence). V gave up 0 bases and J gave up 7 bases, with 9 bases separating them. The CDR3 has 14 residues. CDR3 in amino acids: CASSIDAAGGELFF. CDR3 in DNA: TGTGCCAGTAGTATAGATGCGGCGGGCGGGGAGCTGTTTTTT. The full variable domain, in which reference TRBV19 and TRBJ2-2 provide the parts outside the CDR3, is DGGITQSPKYLFRKEGQNVTLSCEQNLNHDAMYWYRQDPGQGLRLIYYSQIVNDFQKGDIAEGYSVSREKKESFPLTVTSAQKNPTAFYLCASSIDAAGGELFFGEGSRLTVL.

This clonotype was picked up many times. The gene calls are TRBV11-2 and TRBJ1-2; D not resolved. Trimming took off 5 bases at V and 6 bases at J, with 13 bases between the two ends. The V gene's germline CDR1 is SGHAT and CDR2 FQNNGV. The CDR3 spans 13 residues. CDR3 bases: TGTGCCAGCAGCCTAGCGTGGGCGGATGGCTACACCTTC. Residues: CASSLAWADGYTF.

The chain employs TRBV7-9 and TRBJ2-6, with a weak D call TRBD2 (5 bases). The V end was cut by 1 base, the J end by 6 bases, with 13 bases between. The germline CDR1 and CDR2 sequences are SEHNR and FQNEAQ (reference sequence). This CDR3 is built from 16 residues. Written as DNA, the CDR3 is TGTGCCAGCAGCTTAGGGTTGGAGGTTGAGGCCAACGTCCTGACTTTC. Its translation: CASSLGLEVEANVLTF.

DNA of the CDR3: TGTGCCAGCAGCGTAGAGGGGGGGCTTACTCGTCGCCTCCACTTT. Its translation: CASSVEGGLTRRLHF. V gene TRBV9 combines with J gene TRBJ1-6; D is perhaps TRBD1 (6 bases). Trimming took 0 bases from V and 15 from J, leaving 19 bases between them. Germline CDR1 is SGDLS and CDR2 is YYNGEE. The CDR3 is made up of 15 amino acids.

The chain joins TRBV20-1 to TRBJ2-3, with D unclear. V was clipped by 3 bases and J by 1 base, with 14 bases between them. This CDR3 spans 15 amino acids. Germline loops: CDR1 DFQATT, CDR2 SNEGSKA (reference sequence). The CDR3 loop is CSARGLLDGTDTQYF. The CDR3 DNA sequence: TGCAGTGCTAGGGGCCTACTGGATGGCACAGATACGCAGTATTTT.

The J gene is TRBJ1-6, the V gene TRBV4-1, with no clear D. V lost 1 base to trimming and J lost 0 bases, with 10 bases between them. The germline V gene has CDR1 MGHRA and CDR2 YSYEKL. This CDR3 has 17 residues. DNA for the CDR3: TGCGCCAGCAGCCAAGGGCCTCGGGGCTCCTATAATTCACCCCTCCACTTT. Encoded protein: CASSQGPRGSYNSPLHF.

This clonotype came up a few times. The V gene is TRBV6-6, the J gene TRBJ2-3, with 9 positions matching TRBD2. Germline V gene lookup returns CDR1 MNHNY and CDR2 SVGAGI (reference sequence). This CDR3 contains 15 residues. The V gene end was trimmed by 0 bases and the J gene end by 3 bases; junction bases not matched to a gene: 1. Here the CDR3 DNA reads TGTGCCAGCAGTTACTCGCTAGCGGGAACAGATACGCAGTATTTT. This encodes CASSYSLAGTDTQYF.

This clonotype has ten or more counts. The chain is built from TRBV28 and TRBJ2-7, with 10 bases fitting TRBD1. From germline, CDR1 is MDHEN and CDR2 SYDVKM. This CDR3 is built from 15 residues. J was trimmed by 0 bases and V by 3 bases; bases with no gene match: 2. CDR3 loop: CASSFGTGDSYEQYF. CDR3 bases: TGTGCCAGCAGTTTTGGGACAGGGGACTCCTACGAGCAGTACTTC.

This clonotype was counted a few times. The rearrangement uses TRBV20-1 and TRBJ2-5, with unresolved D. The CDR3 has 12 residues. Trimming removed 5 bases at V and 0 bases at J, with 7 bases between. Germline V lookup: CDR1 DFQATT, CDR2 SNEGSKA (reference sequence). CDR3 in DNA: TGCAGTGCTTGGCGGAACCAAGAGACCCAGTACTTC. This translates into CSAWRNQETQYF.

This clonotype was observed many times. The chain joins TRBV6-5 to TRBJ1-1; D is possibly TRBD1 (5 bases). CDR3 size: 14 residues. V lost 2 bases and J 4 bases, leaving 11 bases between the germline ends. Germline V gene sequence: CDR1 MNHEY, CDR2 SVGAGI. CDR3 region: CASSYGRGGTEAFF. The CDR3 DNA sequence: TGTGCCAGCAGTTACGGGAGGGGAGGCACTGAAGCTTTCTTT.

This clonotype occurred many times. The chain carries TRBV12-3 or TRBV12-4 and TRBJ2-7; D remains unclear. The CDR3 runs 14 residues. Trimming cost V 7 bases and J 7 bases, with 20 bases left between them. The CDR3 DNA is TGTGCCAGCACTCTGGCCAGGTCCCCCGTGGAGCAGTACTTC. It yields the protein CASTLARSPVEQYF.

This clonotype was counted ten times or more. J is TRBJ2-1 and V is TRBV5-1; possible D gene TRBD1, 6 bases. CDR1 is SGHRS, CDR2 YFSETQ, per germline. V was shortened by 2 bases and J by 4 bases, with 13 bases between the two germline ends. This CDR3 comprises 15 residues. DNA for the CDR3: TGCGCCAGCAGCTTCGAGGGACACCCATACAATGAGCAGTTCTTC. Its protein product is CASSFEGHPYNEQFF.

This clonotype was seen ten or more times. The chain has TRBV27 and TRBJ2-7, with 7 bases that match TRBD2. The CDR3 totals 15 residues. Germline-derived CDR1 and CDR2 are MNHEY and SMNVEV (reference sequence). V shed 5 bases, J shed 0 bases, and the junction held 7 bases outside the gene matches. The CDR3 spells CASSLIAGYSYEQYF. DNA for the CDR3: TGTGCCAGCAGTCTAATAGCGGGTTACTCCTACGAGCAGTACTTC.

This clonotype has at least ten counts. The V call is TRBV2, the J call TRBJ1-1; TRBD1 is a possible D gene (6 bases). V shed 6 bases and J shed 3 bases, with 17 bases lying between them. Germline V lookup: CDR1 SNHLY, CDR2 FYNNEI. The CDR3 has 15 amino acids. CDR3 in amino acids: CASSPPQGIDTEAFF. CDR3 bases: TGTGCCAGCAGCCCCCCTCAGGGGATCGACACTGAAGCTTTCTTT.

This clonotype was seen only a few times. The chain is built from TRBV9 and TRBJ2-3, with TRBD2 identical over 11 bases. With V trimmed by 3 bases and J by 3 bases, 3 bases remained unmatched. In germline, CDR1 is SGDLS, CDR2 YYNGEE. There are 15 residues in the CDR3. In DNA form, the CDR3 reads TGTGCCAGCAGCGCCCTAGCGGGAGGAACAGATACGCAGTATTTT. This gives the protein CASSALAGGTDTQYF.

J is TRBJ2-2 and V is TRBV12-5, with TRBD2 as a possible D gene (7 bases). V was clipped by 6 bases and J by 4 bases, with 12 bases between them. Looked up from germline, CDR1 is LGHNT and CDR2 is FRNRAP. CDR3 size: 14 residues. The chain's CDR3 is CASGLGGATGELFF. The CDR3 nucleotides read TGTGCTAGTGGCCTGGGGGGGGCCACCGGGGAGCTGTTTTTT. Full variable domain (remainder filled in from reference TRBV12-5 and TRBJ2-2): DARVTQTPRHKVTEMGQEVTMRCQPILGHNTVFWYRQTMMQGLELLAYFRNRAPLDDSGMPKDRFSAEMPDATLATLKIQPSEPRDSAVYFCASGLGGATGELFFGEGSRLTVL.

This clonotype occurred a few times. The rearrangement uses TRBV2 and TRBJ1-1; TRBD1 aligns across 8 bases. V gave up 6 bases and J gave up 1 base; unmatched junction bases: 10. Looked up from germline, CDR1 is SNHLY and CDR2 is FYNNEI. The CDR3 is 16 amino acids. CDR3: CASSPQGAGGNTEAFF. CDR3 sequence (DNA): TGTGCCAGCAGCCCCCAGGGGGCAGGGGGGAACACTGAAGCTTTCTTT.

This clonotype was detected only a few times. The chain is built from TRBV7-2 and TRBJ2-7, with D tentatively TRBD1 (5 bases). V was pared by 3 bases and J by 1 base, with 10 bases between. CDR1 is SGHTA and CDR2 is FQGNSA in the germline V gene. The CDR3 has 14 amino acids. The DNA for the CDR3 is TGTGCCAGCAGCTTCCCTGGGGCTTCCTACGAGCAGTACTTC. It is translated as CASSFPGASYEQYF.

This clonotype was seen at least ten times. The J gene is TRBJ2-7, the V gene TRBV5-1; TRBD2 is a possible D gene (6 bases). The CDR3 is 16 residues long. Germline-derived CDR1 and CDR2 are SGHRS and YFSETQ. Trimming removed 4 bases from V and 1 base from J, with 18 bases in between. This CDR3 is CASSPELGGPSYEQYF. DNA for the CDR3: TGCGCCAGCAGCCCGGAGCTCGGGGGTCCTTCCTACGAGCAGTACTTC.

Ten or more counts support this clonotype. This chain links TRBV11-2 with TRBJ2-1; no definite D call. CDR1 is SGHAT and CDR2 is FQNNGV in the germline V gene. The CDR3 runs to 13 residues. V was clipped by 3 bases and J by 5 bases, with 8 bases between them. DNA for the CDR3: TGTGCCAGCAGCTTTTCTGAAGACAATGAGCAGTTCTTC. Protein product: CASSFSEDNEQFF. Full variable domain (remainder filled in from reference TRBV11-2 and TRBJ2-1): EAGVAQSPRYKIIEKRQSVAFWCNPISGHATLYWYQQILGQGPKLLIQFQNNGVVDDSQLPKDRFSAERLKGVDSTLKIQPAKLEDSAVYLCASSFSEDNEQFFGPGTRLTVL.

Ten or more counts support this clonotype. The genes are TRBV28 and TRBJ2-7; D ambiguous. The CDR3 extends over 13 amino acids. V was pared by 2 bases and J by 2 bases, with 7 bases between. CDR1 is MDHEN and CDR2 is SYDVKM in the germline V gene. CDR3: CASSLNGAYEQYF. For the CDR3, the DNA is TGTGCCAGCAGTTTAAACGGCGCCTACGAGCAGTACTTC.